This T cell receptor beta chain emerged from a study of Graves' ophthalmopathy and Graves' hyperthyroidism. About the study: Researchers obtained peripheral blood at initial diagnosis, before any treatment had begun.

This clonotype was counted many times. This CDR3 is 15 amino acids long. Trimming cost V 5 bases and J 3 bases; bases outside gene matches: 7. Germline V CDR1 and CDR2: SEHNR, FQNEAQ (reference sequence). Beta-chain TCR CDR3 regions were amplified from RNA transcripts. HTBI primers were used in a first-round RT-PCR, which preceded a second-round multiplex PCR. In TCRdb, the multiplex PCR reads were re-called with MiXCR into one record per CDR3 protein. This sample has over 650,000 distinct CDR3 sequences, with about 40% found just once. The PBMCs used were ones drawn from 7.5 to 10 ml of fresh peripheral blood.

This clonotype originated in an adult man with Graves' ophthalmopathy. V usage is TRBV7-9 and J usage is TRBJ1-2, with TRBD1 identical over 9 bases. The sequencing sample was made of peripheral blood. The chain's CDR3 is CASSPRDRVDYGYTF. In DNA form, the CDR3 reads TGTGCCAGCAGCCCCCGGGACAGGGTCGACTATGGCTACACCTTC. Looking up the rest from reference TRBV7-9 and TRBJ1-2 gives the full variable domain: DTGVSQNPRHKITKRGQNVTFRCDPISEHNRLYWYRQTLGQGPEFLTYFQNEAQLEKSRLLSDRFSAERPKGSFSTLEIQRTEQGDSAMYLCASSPRDRVDYGYTFGSGTRLTVV.